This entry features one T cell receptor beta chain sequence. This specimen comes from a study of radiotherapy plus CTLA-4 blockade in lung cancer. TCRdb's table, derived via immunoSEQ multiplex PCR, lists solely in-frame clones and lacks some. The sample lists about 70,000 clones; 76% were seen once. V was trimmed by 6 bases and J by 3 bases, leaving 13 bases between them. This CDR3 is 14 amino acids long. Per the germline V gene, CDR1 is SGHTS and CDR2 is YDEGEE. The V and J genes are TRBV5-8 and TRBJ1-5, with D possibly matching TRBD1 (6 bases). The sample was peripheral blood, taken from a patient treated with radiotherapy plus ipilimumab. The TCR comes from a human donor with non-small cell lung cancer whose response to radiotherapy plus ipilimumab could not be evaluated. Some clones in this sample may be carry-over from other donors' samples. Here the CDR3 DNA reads TGTGCCAGCAACCCAGGGGAGAACAATCAGCCCCAGCATTTT. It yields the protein CASNPGENNQPQHF. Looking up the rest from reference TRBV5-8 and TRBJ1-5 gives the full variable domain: EAGVTQSPTHLIKTRGQQATLRCSPISGHTSVYWYQQALGLGLQFLLWYDEGEERNRGNFPPRFSGRQFPNYSSELNVNALELEDSALYLCASNPGENNQPQHFGDGTRLSIL.